These 21 T cell receptor beta chains share one sample of origin, sequenced in a study of neurological immune-mediated disorders. TCRdb re-called the 5' RACE reads with MiXCR, one entry per CDR3 protein. The sample consists of tens of thousands of distinct CDR3 sequences, 4.5% of them appearing once. Sequenced material: PBMCs. All receptors derive from a man aged 30-40 years with multiple sclerosis.

This clonotype was observed at least ten times. The DNA for the CDR3 is TGTGCCAGCATCCCTCGCGGGGGATGGGGCACTGAAGCTTTCTTT. It yields the protein CASIPRGGWGTEAFF. The rearrangement joins TRBV5-5 to TRBJ1-1, with D perhaps TRBD1 (5 bases). This CDR3 contains 15 residues. Germline V CDR1 and CDR2: SGHKS, YYEKEE (reference sequence). Trimming removed 6 bases from V and 4 bases from J, with 19 bases in between.

Many counts were recorded for this clonotype. The chain has TRBV20-1 and TRBJ1-4, with D perhaps matching TRBD1 (5 bases). This CDR3 contains 11 residues. Trimming cost V 6 bases and J 8 bases, with 10 bases left between them. Germline V gene data show CDR1 as DFQATT and CDR2 as SNEGSKA (reference sequence). CDR3 protein: CSADDREKLFF. CDR3 bases: TGCAGTGCCGATGACAGAGAAAAACTGTTTTTT.

Details on this clonotype: Being one base from a much bigger clone, this may be a read error. The chain links TRBV7-8 to TRBJ2-7; TRBD2 is a possible D gene (6 bases). This CDR3 is 14 amino acids long. The germline gives CDR1 SGHVS, CDR2 FQNEAQ. In DNA, the CDR3 is TGTGTCAGCAGCCCAGCACGGGGGAAATACGAGCAGTACTTC. It encodes CVSSPARGKYEQYF.

This clonotype was picked up many times. V gene TRBV29-1 combines with J gene TRBJ1-2, with TRBD1 matching over 12 bases. V gave up 1 base and J gave up 5 bases; unmatched junction bases: 8. The CDR3 totals 16 residues. Germline CDR1 reads SQVTM; CDR2 reads ANQGSEA. CDR3: CSVEVPGTGGGYGYTF. For the CDR3, the DNA is TGCAGCGTTGAAGTTCCCGGGACAGGGGGCGGGTATGGCTACACCTTC.

This clonotype was recorded many times. This chain connects TRBV29-1 to TRBJ1-2; D not certain. The CDR3 runs to 12 residues. Germline CDR1 and CDR2: SQVTM and ANQGSEA. V lost 3 bases and J lost 2, with 7 bases in between. In DNA form, the CDR3 reads TGCAGCGTTGATGGTGGAAACTATGGCTACACCTTC. Translation: CSVDGGNYGYTF.

This clonotype was counted between two and nine times. The rearrangement joins TRBV5-1 to TRBJ1-1; D gene unclear. The V and J ends lost 6 bases and 3 bases respectively, with 12 bases between them. The CDR3 loop spans 13 amino acids. Germline lookup yields CDR1 SGHRS and CDR2 YFSETQ. The DNA of the CDR3 is TGCGCCAGCAATATTGGTCTGGACACTGAAGCTTTCTTT. Translation: CASNIGLDTEAFF.

In this sample, this clonotype turned up many times. The chain has TRBV9 and TRBJ1-3; no firm D call. The CDR3 runs 16 residues. CDR1 is SGDLS, CDR2 YYNGEE, per germline. V shed 4 bases and J shed 0 bases, with 14 bases lying between them. The CDR3 sequence is CASSLATYGSGNTIYF. In DNA form, the CDR3 reads TGTGCCAGCAGCCTGGCGACTTATGGCTCTGGAAACACCATATATTTT. Looking up the rest from reference TRBV9 and TRBJ1-3 gives the full variable domain: DSGVTQTPKHLITATGQRVTLRCSPRSGDLSVYWYQQSLDQGLQFLIQYYNGEERAKGNILERFSAQQFPDLHSELNLSSLELGDSALYFCASSLATYGSGNTIYFGEGSWLTVV.

The table lists this clonotype with many counts. The genes are TRBV4-1 and TRBJ1-1; D perhaps matches TRBD1 (5 bases). Germline CDR1 and CDR2: MGHRA and YSYEKL. The length of the CDR3 is 15 residues. The ends were cut back, 0 bases at V and 4 bases at J, with 12 bases in the middle. CDR3 protein: CASSQDRGRRTEAFF. The CDR3 DNA is TGCGCCAGCAGCCAAGATCGGGGCAGACGCACTGAAGCTTTCTTT.

Points on this clonotype: Possible read error: a much larger clone is one base away. The chain combines TRBV11-2 with TRBJ1-1, with TRBD1 matching over 8 bases. The CDR3 is 14 amino acids. Trimming took 6 bases from V and 5 from J; bases not matched to a gene: 8. Germline lookup yields CDR1 SGHAT and CDR2 FQNNGV. CDR3 bases: TGTGCCAGCAGAAGAACAGGGGGTGGGACTGAAGCTTTCTTT. This encodes CASRRTGGGTEAFF.

There are many counts of this clonotype. Germline is not matched at one junction end, which may reflect a read error. This sequence joins TRBV12-3 or TRBV12-4 and TRBJ1-6; D might be TRBD1 (6 bases). CDR3 length: 14 residues. The CDR3 sequence is CASSLTGRNSPLNF. DNA for the CDR3: TGTGCCAGCAGTTTAACAGGGAGGAATTCACCCCTCAACTTT.

Ten or more counts support this clonotype. The chain carries TRBV6-5 and TRBJ1-1; maybe TRBD1 (6 bases). This CDR3 comprises 11 residues. V gave up 8 bases and J gave up 6 bases, with 10 bases separating them. Germline V gives CDR1 MNHEY, CDR2 SVGAGI. This CDR3 is CASGGRAEAFF. The CDR3 DNA follows: TGTGCCAGCGGGGGCAGGGCTGAAGCTTTCTTT.

This clonotype appeared many times. The genes are TRBV11-2 and TRBJ1-1, with D perhaps matching TRBD1 (6 bases). Germline CDR1 and CDR2: SGHAT and FQNNGV. The CDR3 is 16 amino acids. V lost 4 bases and J 5 bases, leaving 20 bases between the germline ends. The CDR3 here is CASSSSYLNRVTEAFF. CDR3 DNA sequence: TGTGCCAGCAGCTCAAGCTACCTAAACAGGGTTACTGAAGCTTTCTTT.

This clonotype was seen a few times. The V gene is TRBV7-2, the J gene TRBJ2-2; D ambiguous. The CDR3 loop spans 15 amino acids. Germline V lookup: CDR1 SGHTA, CDR2 FQGNSA. V dropped 6 bases and J dropped 0 bases, with 11 bases sitting between them. For the CDR3, the DNA is TGTGCCAGCAGTAGAAAGGCTTCGAACACCGGGGAGCTGTTTTTT. Encoded protein: CASSRKASNTGELFF.

This clonotype was observed many times. The chain employs TRBV4-2 and TRBJ1-1, with D tentatively TRBD1 (6 bases). Germline CDR1 reads LGHNA; CDR2 reads YNFKEQ. Between the trimmed V and J ends, which lost 1 base and 0 bases, there was a span of 9 bases. The CDR3 covers 15 residues. The CDR3 bases are TGTGCCAGCAGCCAAGGGGCAGGGGTGAACACTGAAGCTTTCTTT. Translation gives CASSQGAGVNTEAFF.

In its sample, this clonotype was seen many times. The V gene is TRBV19, the J gene TRBJ1-2, with TRBD1 matching over 8 bases. Germline assignment: CDR1 LNHDA and CDR2 SQIVND (reference sequence). The CDR3 loop spans 16 amino acids. The V and J ends lost 5 bases and 4 bases, in that order; junction bases with no gene match: 12. The CDR3 DNA reads as TGTGCCAGTAGTGAGGGATCAGGGGGCCTCTTCTATGGCTACACCTTC. This codes for CASSEGSGGLFYGYTF.

This clonotype was picked up many times. The chain carries TRBV5-1 and TRBJ2-3; TRBD2 is a possible D gene (5 bases). CDR1 is SGHRS, CDR2 YFSETQ, per germline. This CDR3 is built from 15 residues. V was shortened by 4 bases and J by 2 bases, with 14 bases between the two germline ends. CDR3 nucleotide sequence: TGCGCCAGCAGCGCCTCGGGGATACTCACAGATACGCAGTATTTT. Translated, it gives CASSASGILTDTQYF.

This clonotype was counted ten times or more. CDR3 in amino acids: CASSPGQGVIDFEAFF. DNA for the CDR3: TGTGCCAGCAGCCCGGGACAGGGCGTTATAGATTTTGAAGCTTTCTTT. V and J are TRBV7-9 and TRBJ1-1, with 9 positions matching TRBD1. In germline, CDR1 is SEHNR, CDR2 FQNEAQ (reference sequence). V dropped 5 bases and J dropped 7; count of bases not matched to a gene: 14. CDR3 length: 16 amino acids. Full variable domain (remainder filled in from reference TRBV7-9 and TRBJ1-1): DTGVSQNPRHKITKRGQNVTFRCDPISEHNRLYWYRQTLGQGPEFLTYFQNEAQLEKSRLLSDRFSAERPKGSFSTLEIQRTEQGDSAMYLCASSPGQGVIDFEAFFGQGTRLTVV.

There are many counts of this clonotype. The chain has TRBV7-2 and TRBJ2-5; a weak D match, TRBD1 (5 bases). Trimming removed 6 bases from V and 4 bases from J, with 9 bases in between. Germline V gives CDR1 SGHTA, CDR2 FQGNSA. This CDR3 is built from 12 residues. CDR3 region: CASSRGGETQYF. The DNA of the CDR3 is TGTGCCAGCAGTAGGGGCGGAGAGACCCAGTACTTC.

The rearrangement links TRBV2 to TRBJ2-7; the D call may be TRBD1 or TRBD2 (5 bases each). Trimming removed 10 bases from V and 7 bases from J, with 11 bases in between. Looked up from germline, CDR1 is SNHLY and CDR2 is FYNNEI. This CDR3 contains 10 residues. CDR3 DNA sequence: TGTGCCACCGGGACGGTTGAGCAGTACTTC. Translated, it gives CATGTVEQYF.

This sequence joins TRBV29-1 and TRBJ2-5; 7 bases line up with TRBD1. With 7 bases clipped from V and 5 bases from J, the junction kept 13 bases outside the gene matches. CDR3 size: 14 residues. Germline V gene lookup returns CDR1 SQVTM and CDR2 ANQGSEA. This CDR3 reads CSGVQGILTETQYF. The CDR3 DNA follows: TGCAGCGGGGTACAGGGGATTTTAACGGAGACCCAGTACTTC.

This clonotype was recorded at least ten times. V and J are TRBV10-1 and TRBJ2-1; D is possibly TRBD2 (5 bases). CDR1 is WNHNN, CDR2 SYGVQD, per germline (reference sequence). The germline V and J ends were trimmed by 5 bases and 6 bases, with 20 bases remaining between them. CDR3 length: 16 residues. Here the CDR3 DNA reads TGCGCCAGCAGTTATTGGCCAGCTTCTGCGGGCAATGAGCAGTTCTTC. It yields the protein CASSYWPASAGNEQFF.